This T cell receptor beta chain was identified during a study of radiotherapy plus CTLA-4 blockade in lung cancer. Broader study findings: In blood, tumor-derived TCR clones expanded after radiotherapy plus ipilimumab.

The CDR3 contains 18 residues. From germline, CDR1 is SGHAT and CDR2 FQNNGV. The V end was cut by 1 base, the J end by 0 bases, with 16 bases between. Assay: immunoSEQ multiplex PCR; the TCRdb copy retains only in-frame clones and omits some. Of over 80,000 clones listed, 83% are singletons. In regard to this clone: As yet, its antigen is unknown.

The chain has TRBV11-2 and TRBJ2-1; possible D gene TRBD2, 5 bases. Sequencing used peripheral blood, obtained from a patient treated with radiotherapy plus ipilimumab. The source is a human donor with non-small cell lung cancer who had stable disease on radiotherapy plus ipilimumab. The CDR3 DNA reads as TGTGCCAGCAGCTTAGTCCGTCTAGCTCCTAGCTCCTACAATGAGCAGTTCTTC. Encoded protein: CASSLVRLAPSSYNEQFF.